This TCR beta chain appears in the sequencing data of a study of blood T cell repertoires in COVID-19. Libraries were prepared by immunoSEQ multiplex PCR; TCRdb keeps only in-frame clonotypes and omits some of them. The sample contains about 180,000 clones, 75% to 90% of which appear only once. The CDR3 covers 17 residues. The germline V gene encodes CDR1 LGHDT and CDR2 YNNKEL (reference sequence). The trim removed 0 bases at V and 4 bases at J, leaving 8 bases unmatched. The sample consisted of peripheral blood. The gene calls are TRBV3-1 (or the pseudogene TRBV3-2) and TRBJ2-2; 7 nucleotides agree with TRBD1. The TCR originated in a man in his 60s with acute or convalescent COVID-19. CDR3: CASSQDTGVRGTGELFF. The CDR3 bases are TGTGCCAGCAGCCAAGACACAGGGGTAAGGGGCACCGGGGAGCTGTTTTTT.